Listed below are T cell receptor beta chains from one sample, sequenced in a study of T cell repertoires in Merkel cell carcinoma. Some clones are missing from TCRdb's copy, which holds only in-frame ones; the method was immunoSEQ multiplex PCR. This repertoire shows 15,000 or so clones, under 85% found once; its top ten account for about 15%. The sample was tumor tissue. The receptors derive from an adult with Merkel cell carcinoma. Each CDR3 is given with its conserved first and last residue. The D gene is left open where the match is weak. Clone size is stated in some rows and not others, as once, few, many or a class when expanded.

TRBJ1-5 TRBV5-6 few TRBD1 CASSALGQGNQPQHF TGTGCCAGCAGCGCGTTGGGACAGGGAAATCAGCCCCAGCATTTT
TRBJ2-6 TRBV11-2 once TRBD1 CASSLRPGQGSGANVLTF TGTGCCAGCAGCCTAAGACCGGGACAGGGCTCTGGGGCCAACGTCCTGACTTTC
TRBJ2-3 TRBV24-1 . . CATSDLARGTDTQYF TGTGCCACCAGTGATTTGGCAAGGGGCACAGATACGCAGTATTTT
TRBJ2-1 TRBV20-1 . . CSASAVTSSYNEQFF TGCAGTGCTAGTGCAGTTACGAGCTCCTACAATGAGCAGTTCTTC
TRBJ2-5 TRBV6-2/TRBV6-3 . . CASSFQETQYF TGTGCCAGCAGTTTCCAAGAGACCCAGTACTTC
TRBJ2-1 TRBV7-9 . TRBD1 CASSSDRGSNEQFF TGTGCCAGCAGCTCTGACAGGGGGAGCAATGAGCAGTTCTTC
TRBJ1-3 TRBV5-1 . TRBD1 CASSLWDRSSSGNTIYF TGCGCCAGCAGCTTATGGGACAGAAGCTCCTCTGGAAACACCATATATTTT
TRBJ1-1 TRBV30 . . CAWRRHRVGVEAFF TGTGCCTGGAGAAGACACAGGGTCGGGGTTGAAGCTTTCTTT
TRBJ1-1 TRBV6-5 . . CASSLSGNTEAFF TGTGCCAGCAGTTTGTCGGGGAACACTGAAGCTTTCTTT
TRBJ1-2 TRBV29-1 . . CSVDPQGPYGYTF TGCAGCGTTGACCCACAGGGCCCGTATGGCTACACCTTC
TRBJ1-1 TRBV19 . . CASSVSQGRTRTGNTEAFF TGTGCCAGTAGTGTGTCGCAGGGTAGGACCCGTACGGGGAACACTGAAGCTTTCTTT
TRBJ2-2 TRBV7-3 . . CASSPGTGTGELFF TGTGCCAGCAGCCCCGGGACTGGCACCGGGGAGCTGTTTTTT
TRBJ1-1 TRBV7-9 . . CASSFYKNTEAFF TGTGCCAGCAGCTTTTATAAGAACACTGAAGCTTTCTTT
TRBJ1-2 TRBV28 . TRBD1 CASSLGQGYGYTF TGTGCCAGCAGTCTTGGACAGGGCTATGGCTACACCTTC
TRBJ2-1 TRBV11-1 few TRBD2 CASRPATSGVYNEQFF TGTGCCAGCAGGCCTGCCACTAGCGGGGTCTACAATGAGCAGTTCTTC
TRBJ2-1 TRBV4-2 . . CASSHGSYNEQFF TGTGCCAGCAGCCATGGCTCCTACAATGAGCAGTTCTTC
TRBJ1-2 TRBV30 few . CAWRRTGTYGYTF TGTGCCTGGAGGCGAACAGGGACCTATGGCTACACCTTC
TRBJ1-6 TRBV27 . . CASSLGGDNSPLHF TGTGCCAGCAGTTTAGGGGGGGATAATTCACCCCTCCACTTT
TRBJ2-1 TRBV12-5 . TRBD2 CASGLWTSGRAPEQFF TGTGCTAGTGGTTTGTGGACTAGCGGGAGGGCCCCCGAGCAGTTCTTC
TRBJ2-7 TRBV4-2 medium-sized TRBD2 CASSPGTSGTYEQYF TGTGCCAGCAGCCCCGGGACTAGCGGGACCTACGAGCAGTACTTC
TRBJ2-5 TRBV7-7 . TRBD1 CASSSNRGGAQETQYF TGTGCTAGCAGCTCCAACAGGGGTGGGGCACAAGAGACCCAGTACTTC
TRBJ1-2 TRBV20-1 . . CSARDYGYTF TGCAGTGCTAGAGACTATGGCTACACCTTC
TRBJ1-1 TRBV20-1 . . CSATKNTEAFF TGCAGTGCGACGAAAAACACTGAAGCTTTCTTT
TRBJ2-3 TRBV5-6 . TRBD2 CASSLIAGVEDTQYF TGTGCCAGCAGCTTAATAGCGGGGGTGGAGGATACGCAGTATTTT
TRBJ2-1 TRBV9 . TRBD1 CASSVRQGAYNEQFF TGTGCCAGCAGCGTCAGACAGGGGGCCTACAATGAGCAGTTCTTC
TRBJ1-1 TRBV6-5 . TRBD1 CASNTGQLSTEAFF TGTGCCAGCAACACGGGACAGTTGTCTACTGAAGCTTTCTTT